The 20 T cell receptor beta chains in this list originate from one sample, sequenced in a study of Ad26.COV2.S vaccination and SARS-CoV-2 variants. Treatment here: some 20 received Ad26.COV2.S at low or high dose, single or two shots; five or six received placebo; per-sample allocation not given. Day 63 after the first vaccine or placebo injection was the time point for sampling. Profiled with immunoSEQ multiplex PCR; TCRdb holds only in-frame clones, not every one. In the table there are more than 300,000 clones, around four fifths of which are singletons. The sample here was peripheral blood, taken in a trial of Ad26.COV2.S vaccine versus placebo. Every receptor here comes from a person aged 18-60 years who received the Ad26.COV2.S COVID-19 vaccine or a placebo.

This sequence joins TRBV7-6 and TRBJ1-2; TRBD1 agrees at 7 bases. The J segment lost 6 bases and the V segment lost 5 bases, leaving 9 bases of the junction unmatched. The germline CDR1 and CDR2 sequences are SGHVS and FNYEAQ. CDR3 length equals 14 residues. The CDR3 loop is CASSPGGGVDGYTF. CDR3 nucleotides: TGTGCCAGCAGCCCAGGGGGGGGTGTTGATGGCTACACCTTC.

The chain links TRBV13 to TRBJ1-4; D gene unclear. The CDR3 runs 14 residues. Germline values: CDR1 PRHDT, CDR2 FYEKMQ (reference sequence). V shed 3 bases and J shed 6 bases, with 11 bases lying between them. The CDR3 loop is CASSFRAGDEKLFF. The CDR3 DNA follows: TGTGCCAGCAGCTTTCGGGCTGGTGATGAAAAACTGTTTTTT.

This clone was seen many times. The rearrangement uses TRBV7-9 and TRBJ1-1, with a weak D call TRBD1 (5 bases). V dropped 5 bases and J dropped 10 bases, with 20 bases sitting between them. Per the germline V gene, CDR1 is SEHNR and CDR2 is FQNEAQ (reference sequence). The CDR3 has 14 amino acids. Here the CDR3 reads CASSPGSGGLRAFF. In nucleotides, the CDR3 is TGTGCCAGCAGCCCCGGATCTGGGGGGTTAAGAGCTTTCTTT. The complete variable domain, with remaining parts taken from reference TRBV7-9 and TRBJ1-1, reads DTGVSQNPRHKITKRGQNVTFRCDPISEHNRLYWYRQTLGQGPEFLTYFQNEAQLEKSRLLSDRFSAERPKGSFSTLEIQRTEQGDSAMYLCASSPGSGGLRAFFGQGTRLTVV.

This rearrangement joins TRBV30 to TRBJ2-3, with D maybe TRBD2 (6 bases). Germline V gene sequence: CDR1 GTSNPN, CDR2 SVGIG (reference sequence). The CDR3 has 12 amino acids. V lost 6 bases and J lost 5, with 12 bases in between. For the CDR3, the DNA is TGTGCCTGTTCCCTGGGGGGAGATACGCAGTATTTT. This gives the protein CACSLGGDTQYF.

This rearrangement joins TRBV3-1 (or the pseudogene TRBV3-2) to TRBJ2-7; D gene ambiguous. The CDR3 is made up of 13 amino acids. CDR1 and CDR2 (germline): LGHDT, YNNKEL (reference sequence). Trimming removed 4 bases at V and 2 bases at J, with 9 bases between. The DNA for the CDR3 is TGTGCCAGCAGCCTTACTGACGCCTACGAGCAGTACTTC. It codes for CASSLTDAYEQYF.

The gene calls are TRBV7-8 and TRBJ2-7; no clear D gene. The CDR3 is 12 amino acids. Germline CDR1 is SGHVS and CDR2 is FQNEAQ. The germline V and J ends were trimmed by 2 bases and 4 bases, with 6 bases remaining between them. In DNA, the CDR3 is TGTGCCAGCAGCTTACACTCATACGAGCAGTACTTC. Its protein is CASSLHSYEQYF.

V and J are TRBV27 and TRBJ1-6; D gene uncertain. This CDR3 is 14 amino acids long. Trimming stripped 3 bases from V and 8 bases from J, with 11 bases between. CDR1 MNHEY and CDR2 SMNVEV come from the germline V gene (reference sequence). The CDR3 reads CASSFGRGDSPLHF. In DNA, the CDR3 is TGTGCCAGCAGTTTCGGGCGGGGTGATTCACCCCTCCACTTT.

The rearrangement uses TRBV5-1 and TRBJ2-7, with 7 bases identical to TRBD2. V was clipped by 5 bases and J by 0 bases; unmatched bases: 5. Looked up from germline, CDR1 is SGHRS and CDR2 is YFSETQ. This CDR3 comprises 14 residues. The DNA for the CDR3 is TGCGCCAGCAGTTGGCGGGGGAGCTCCTACGAGCAGTACTTC. Protein sequence: CASSWRGSSYEQYF.

The rearrangement links TRBV11-3 to TRBJ1-4; TRBD1 might be the D (6 bases). Trimming left V 2 bases short and J 7 bases short, with 14 bases between. The germline gives CDR1 SGHNT, CDR2 YENEEA. The CDR3 has 15 residues. CDR3 sequence (DNA): TGTGCCAGCAGCTTATATCCCACAGGGACTGAAAAACTGTTTTTT. Translated, it gives CASSLYPTGTEKLFF.

The chain has TRBV19 and TRBJ1-1, with no clear D. V lost 3 bases and J 1 base, leaving 12 bases between the germline ends. Looked up from germline, CDR1 is LNHDA and CDR2 is SQIVND (reference sequence). CDR3 length equals 15 residues. The CDR3 loop is CASSMGNRRNTEAFF. The CDR3, as DNA: TGTGCCAGTAGTATGGGGAACAGAAGGAACACTGAAGCTTTCTTT.

Details on this clone: In the same sample, other DNA sequences code for this CDR3. The chain carries TRBV9 and TRBJ1-2; 9 bases agree with TRBD1. After removal of 5 bases from V and 2 bases from J, the junction contained 4 bases not matched to a gene. CDR1 and CDR2 (germline): SGDLS, YYNGEE. The CDR3 runs 14 residues. The CDR3 reads CASSPGQGNYGYTF. The CDR3 nucleotides read TGTGCCAGCAGTCCGGGACAGGGAAACTATGGCTACACCTTC.

This clone occurred a few times. The chain couples TRBV5-5 to TRBJ2-5; 8 bases agree with TRBD1. Trimming at V came to 5 bases and at J to 5 bases, leaving 8 bases not matched to a gene. CDR3 size: 14 residues. Germline V gene sequence: CDR1 SGHKS, CDR2 YYEKEE (reference sequence). The CDR3 protein is CASRVFTGGETQYF. CDR3 bases: TGTGCCAGCAGGGTGTTTACAGGGGGGGAGACCCAGTACTTC.

V is TRBV19 and J is TRBJ2-5; 7 bases line up with TRBD1. V dropped 5 bases and J dropped 5; count of bases not matched to a gene: 8. Germline lookup yields CDR1 LNHDA and CDR2 SQIVND (reference sequence). The CDR3 runs to 14 residues. CDR3 protein: CASSQGDEWETQYF. In nucleotides, the CDR3 is TGTGCCAGTAGTCAGGGGGATGAGTGGGAGACCCAGTACTTC.

The genes are TRBV11-3 and TRBJ2-1, with D perhaps matching TRBD2 (5 bases). Germline CDR1 reads SGHNT; CDR2 reads YENEEA. The CDR3 is 14 amino acids. Deletions cut 6 bases from V and 3 bases from J, with 12 bases between. This CDR3 is CASSREGFYNEQFF. Written as DNA, the CDR3 is TGTGCCAGCAGTCGGGAAGGATTCTACAATGAGCAGTTCTTC.

The V call is TRBV27, the J call TRBJ1-6, with D possibly TRBD1 on 5 matching bases. V lost 6 bases to trimming and J lost 6 bases, with 12 bases between them. The length of the CDR3 is 14 residues. Germline values: CDR1 MNHEY, CDR2 SMNVEV (reference sequence). CDR3 loop: CASSLTGGNSPLHF. CDR3 DNA: TGTGCCAGCAGCCTCACAGGAGGTAATTCACCCCTCCACTTT.

The chain is built from TRBV28 and TRBJ2-2; TRBD1 agrees at 11 bases. Trimming took 7 bases from V and 7 from J; bases not matched to a gene: 5. Germline assignment: CDR1 MDHEN and CDR2 SYDVKM. The CDR3 loop spans 14 amino acids. CDR3 sequence reads: CASNSGTGGGELFF. CDR3 bases: TGTGCCAGCAATTCCGGGACAGGGGGCGGGGAGCTGTTTTTT. Filled out from reference TRBV28 and TRBJ2-2, the complete variable domain reads DVKVTQSSRYLVKRTGEKVFLECVQDMDHENMFWYRQDPGLGLRLIYFSYDVKMKEKGDIPEGYSVSREKKERFSLILESASTNQTSMYLCASNSGTGGGELFFGEGSRLTVL.

This clone is a singleton in its sample. The chain links TRBV4-1 to TRBJ2-5; 7 bases fit TRBD2. The CDR3 loop spans 15 amino acids. The V gene's germline CDR1 is MGHRA and CDR2 YSYEKL. V lost 0 bases and J lost 5; bases outside the gene matches: 6. CDR3 residues: CASSQEVVGGETQYF. CDR3 in DNA: TGCGCCAGCAGCCAAGAGGTCGTCGGGGGGGAGACCCAGTACTTC.

The genes are TRBV19 and TRBJ1-1, with D maybe TRBD1 (6 bases). The V end was cut by 5 bases, the J end by 4 bases, with 20 bases between. The CDR3 has 16 residues. The V gene's germline CDR1 is LNHDA and CDR2 SQIVND (reference sequence). The CDR3 sequence: CASSPQGPGDSTEAFF. CDR3 DNA: TGTGCCAGTAGTCCACAGGGCCCAGGGGATAGCACTGAAGCTTTCTTT.

The chain uses TRBV4-1 and TRBJ1-4, with 9 bases identical to TRBD1. The CDR3 has 15 amino acids. CDR1 is MGHRA and CDR2 is YSYEKL in the germline V gene. V shed 4 bases and J 7 bases; nucleotides not matched to a gene: 7. For the CDR3, the DNA is TGCGCCAGCAGCCGACTACAGGGGGCGGGTGAAAAACTGTTTTTT. It yields the protein CASSRLQGAGEKLFF.

The gene calls are TRBV6-5 and TRBJ2-2; weak D call: TRBD2 (7 bases). Trimming removed 7 bases at V and 1 base at J, with 13 bases between. From germline, CDR1 is MNHEY and CDR2 SVGAGI. This CDR3 is built from 15 residues. In DNA, the CDR3 is TGTGCCAGCAATATCGGGGGGCAGAACACCGGGGAGCTGTTTTTT. Translating it yields CASNIGGQNTGELFF.